Listed below are T cell receptor beta chains from one sample, sequenced in a study of OX40 agonist ivuxolimab in advanced cancers. The method was immunoSEQ multiplex PCR; TCRdb's version includes in-frame clones alone and lacks a portion of them. The repertoire holds around 76,000 clones, with 65% to 90% as singletons. The specimen comprised CD4+ or CD8+ T cells sorted from blood, sampled in a trial of the OX40 agonist ivuxolimab. These receptor sequences come from an adult with an advanced solid tumor such as melanoma, head and neck, liver or kidney cancer. CDR3s include the opening cysteine and the closing phenylalanine or tryptophan. The order of the fields is D gene, V gene, clone size, J gene, CDR3 DNA, CDR3 protein. A D gene is named only where the DNA matches it firmly. The size field is filled for only some rows; it gives once, few, many or a size class.

D: TRBD2
V: TRBV5-1
size: .
J: TRBJ2-2
DNA: TGCGCCAGCAGCCCCTCGTCGAGCGGGGGGGGCACCGGGGAGCTGTTTTTT
CDR3: CASSPSSSGGGTGELFF

D: .
V: TRBV11-2
size: once
J: TRBJ1-1
DNA: TGTGCCAGCAGCCTCATAGCGGGCAGGCGGAACACTGAAGCTTTCTTT
CDR3: CASSLIAGRRNTEAFF

D: .
V: TRBV9
size: .
J: TRBJ2-7
DNA: TGTGCCAGCAGCGTAGGCGGCAGCGGAAACTCCTACGAGCAGTACTTC
CDR3: CASSVGGSGNSYEQYF

D: TRBD1
V: TRBV18
size: once
J: TRBJ2-7
DNA: TGTGCCAGCTCACCGGGAATCTCCGGGACAGGGTTGGGCGAGCAGTACTTC
CDR3: CASSPGISGTGLGEQYF

D: .
V: TRBV29-1
size: .
J: TRBJ1-2
DNA: TGCAGCGCTTCCGGGACCGCTGGGTATGGCTACACCTTC
CDR3: CSASGTAGYGYTF

D: .
V: TRBV4-1
size: .
J: TRBJ1-5
DNA: TGCGCCAGCAGCCAAGAATCGTCACCACAGGGTTATCAGCCCCAGCATTTT
CDR3: CASSQESSPQGYQPQHF

D: .
V: TRBV11-1
size: .
J: TRBJ1-2
DNA: TGTGCCAGCAGCTTCGGGGTTCGGGACTATGGCTACACCTTC
CDR3: CASSFGVRDYGYTF

D: .
V: TRBV21-1
size: .
J: TRBJ1-5
DNA: TGTGCCTGGGGGGGGGAGGCTCAGCCCCAGCATTTT
CDR3: CAWGGEAQPQHF

D: TRBD1
V: TRBV5-4
size: .
J: TRBJ1-2
DNA: TGTGCCAGCAGATATCCCGGGACAGGGGGCGCAAGTTTAAGAGGCTACACCTTC
CDR3: CASRYPGTGGASLRGYTF

D: TRBD1
V: TRBV30
size: .
J: TRBJ2-7
DNA: TGTGCCTGGAGCCCACCTACCGGGACAGGGCGAACACGGCAGTACTTC
CDR3: CAWSPPTGTGRTRQYF